The 29 T cell receptor beta chains reported below all come from one sample, sequenced in a study of identifying expanded T cells in peripheral blood. Produced via immunoSEQ multiplex PCR; TCRdb's table is partial and in-frame only. The data hold about 91,000 clones, with about 91% observed a single time. Sequenced input: blood. These TCRs come from a person aged 18-70 years in good health.

This clone is a singleton in its sample. The rearrangement uses TRBV7-3 and TRBJ2-3, with 12 positions matching TRBD2. J was trimmed by 2 bases and V by 5 bases; bases with no gene match: 2. The CDR3 sequence is 15 residues long. Germline assignment: CDR1 SGHTA and CDR2 FQGTGA. The DNA of the CDR3 is TGTGCCAGCAGCCTAGCGGGGGGGATCACAGATACGCAGTATTTT. This translates into CASSLAGGITDTQYF.

The chain links TRBV6-1 to TRBJ1-5; D gene uncertain. Germline V CDR1 and CDR2: MNHNS, SASEGT. Trimming removed 2 bases from V and 6 bases from J, with 17 bases in between. There are 16 residues in the CDR3. The CDR3 loop reads CASSELPSGIGQPQHF. In nucleotides, the CDR3 is TGTGCCAGCAGTGAACTCCCATCCGGGATTGGTCAGCCCCAGCATTTT.

This clone is judged medium-sized. The chain uses TRBV6-4 and TRBJ2-1; 13 nucleotides agree with TRBD2. V dropped 2 bases and J dropped 6; count of bases not matched to a gene: 1. CDR3 length: 15 amino acids. Germline loops: CDR1 MRHNA, CDR2 SNTAGT. Here the CDR3 DNA reads TGTGCCAGCAGTGACACTAGCGGGGGGGCCAATGAGCAGTTCTTC. Amino acids: CASSDTSGGANEQFF.

Notes on this clone: Other DNA sequences in this sample translate to the same CDR3. This rearrangement joins TRBV2 to TRBJ2-7; the D is unclear. The CDR3 covers 13 residues. V dropped 1 base and J dropped 0 bases, with 4 bases sitting between them. Germline V gene data show CDR1 as SNHLY and CDR2 as FYNNEI. In DNA form, the CDR3 reads TGTGCCAGCAGTGAAGGTCCCTCCTACGAGCAGTACTTC. Residues: CASSEGPSYEQYF.

CDR3 DNA: TGTGCCAGCTCACTCCGGCCACAAGAGACCCAGTACTTC. It specifies CASSLRPQETQYF. The gene calls are TRBV18 and TRBJ2-5; no definite D call. Between the trimmed V and J ends, which lost 4 bases and 2 bases, there was a span of 8 bases. The CDR3 runs 13 residues. Germline CDR1 KGHSH, CDR2 LQKENI.

This chain links TRBV10-1 with TRBJ1-1; D gene uncertain. The CDR3 runs to 14 residues. V lost 2 bases and J lost 2, with 9 bases in between. CDR1 WNHNN and CDR2 SYGVQD come from the germline V gene (reference sequence). The CDR3 reads CASSETEGNTEAFF. Written as DNA, the CDR3 is TGCGCCAGCAGTGAGACAGAAGGAAACACTGAAGCTTTCTTT.

The chain combines TRBV5-1 with TRBJ2-3; D remains ambiguous. The V and J ends lost 2 bases and 5 bases respectively, with 9 bases between them. This CDR3 is built from 13 residues. Germline-derived CDR1 and CDR2 are SGHRS and YFSETQ. CDR3: CASSFGTGDTQYF. For the CDR3, the DNA is TGCGCCAGCAGCTTTGGCACGGGAGATACGCAGTATTTT.

The chain uses TRBV27 and TRBJ2-7; TRBD1 matches at 8 bases. J gave up 4 bases and V 3 bases, and 8 bases lay outside the gene matches. CDR1 and CDR2 from the germline V gene are MNHEY and SMNVEV (reference sequence). CDR3 length equals 15 residues. CDR3 sequence reads: CASSLAQGAVYEQYF. As DNA, the CDR3 is TGTGCCAGCAGTTTGGCTCAGGGGGCGGTGTACGAGCAGTACTTC.

CDR3 sequence reads: CASSPGGDEQYF. In nucleotides, the CDR3 is TGTGCCAGCTCACCGGGGGGGGACGAGCAGTACTTC. This sequence joins TRBV18 and TRBJ2-7; TRBD2 matches at 7 bases. CDR1 is KGHSH, CDR2 LQKENI, per germline. V dropped 3 bases and J dropped 5; count of bases not matched to a gene: 1. The CDR3 runs to 12 residues.

The chain employs TRBV6-5 and TRBJ2-7, with a tentative D call TRBD2 (5 bases). Germline CDR1 reads MNHEY; CDR2 reads SVGAGI. V was shortened by 6 bases and J by 2 bases, with 11 bases between the two germline ends. The CDR3 is 13 amino acids. CDR3 region: CASSRTLTYEQYF. The CDR3 DNA follows: TGTGCCAGCAGCCGGACTCTGACCTACGAGCAGTACTTC.

The rearrangement joins TRBV19 to TRBJ2-1, with D tentatively TRBD2 (6 bases). Germline V gives CDR1 LNHDA, CDR2 SQIVND (reference sequence). Trimming shortened V by 6 bases and J by 2 bases, and 11 bases separated the two germline ends. The CDR3 sequence is 14 residues long. This chain's CDR3 is CASSAGTAYNEQFF. CDR3 bases: TGTGCCAGTAGCGCCGGGACTGCCTACAATGAGCAGTTCTTC.

The rearrangement links TRBV7-9 to TRBJ2-1; D is undetermined. V was cut by 5 bases and J by 15 bases, with 17 bases left in between. The CDR3 is 12 residues long. The germline V gene encodes CDR1 SEHNR and CDR2 FQNEAQ (reference sequence). The CDR3 sequence: CASSILTHWPFF. Here the CDR3 DNA reads TGTGCCAGCAGCATACTGACCCACTGGCCGTTCTTC.

The CDR3 sequence is CASSDSSSFSGANVLTF. CDR3 in DNA: TGTGCCAGCAGTGACTCGAGCAGTTTCTCTGGGGCCAACGTCCTGACTTTC. The chain joins TRBV6-4 to TRBJ2-6; D gene ambiguous. V gave up 0 bases and J gave up 0 bases, with 9 bases separating them. CDR1 is MRHNA, CDR2 SNTAGT, per germline. CDR3 length equals 17 residues.

The V gene is TRBV27, the J gene TRBJ2-7, with D perhaps matching TRBD1 or TRBD2 (5 bases each). CDR1 and CDR2 from the germline V gene are MNHEY and SMNVEV (reference sequence). The length of the CDR3 is 11 residues. Trimming pared 5 bases from V and 6 bases from J, leaving 8 bases between. CDR3 sequence (DNA): TGTGCCAGCAGTGGGGGTGCCGAGCAGTACTTC. Protein product: CASSGGAEQYF.

The table lists this clone with a count of one. This chain joins TRBV28 and TRBJ2-1; D remains unclear. The CDR3 has 15 amino acids. CDR1 and CDR2 (germline): MDHEN, SYDVKM. V lost 7 bases, J lost 10 bases, and 23 bases lay in between. The CDR3 nucleotides read TGTGCCAGCACCCTAGGGAAGGGCGATATTGGGGAGCAGTTCTTC. Residues: CASTLGKGDIGEQFF.

This chain uses TRBV28 with TRBJ2-3; tentative D call: TRBD2 (6 bases). The germline V and J ends were trimmed by 4 bases and 0 bases, with 11 bases remaining between them. Germline CDR1 MDHEN, CDR2 SYDVKM. The CDR3 extends over 15 amino acids. CDR3 residues: CASSSGGSSTDTQYF. CDR3 in DNA: TGTGCCAGCAGTTCCGGAGGGTCTAGCACAGATACGCAGTATTTT.

V gene TRBV4-1 combines with J gene TRBJ1-5; D remains unclear. This CDR3 has 15 residues. Germline V lookup: CDR1 MGHRA, CDR2 YSYEKL. Trimming left V 0 bases short and J 2 bases short, with 8 bases between. The CDR3 coding sequence is TGCGCCAGCAGCCAAGAGCGAGGGCGCAATCAGCCCCAGCATTTT. Its protein product is CASSQERGRNQPQHF.

The genes are TRBV30 and TRBJ1-6; D possibly corresponds to TRBD1 (5 bases). V was pared by 2 bases and J by 7 bases, with 6 bases between. The germline CDR1 and CDR2 sequences are GTSNPN and SVGIG (reference sequence). The CDR3 runs to 12 residues. This chain's CDR3 is CAWSPGNSPLHF. Here the CDR3 DNA reads TGTGCCTGGAGTCCAGGGAATTCACCCCTCCACTTT.

The J gene is TRBJ1-5, the V gene TRBV19; D gene unclear. Germline V gene sequence: CDR1 LNHDA, CDR2 SQIVND (reference sequence). The CDR3 spans 15 residues. Between the trimmed V and J ends, which lost 3 bases and 9 bases, there was a span of 18 bases. CDR3 sequence: CASSMKLGARVPQHF. Written as DNA, the CDR3 is TGTGCCAGTAGTATGAAATTGGGAGCTCGGGTGCCCCAGCATTTT.

This chain uses TRBV25-1 with TRBJ2-2; the D gene is possibly TRBD2 (6 bases). The V end lost 3 bases, the J end lost 4 bases, and 9 bases lay between the germline ends. Germline values: CDR1 MGHDK, CDR2 SYGVNS. This CDR3 contains 14 residues. The CDR3 bases are TGTGCCAGCAGTGAGGAGGGGATCACCGGGGAGCTGTTTTTT. This encodes CASSEEGITGELFF.

The V call is TRBV2, the J call TRBJ2-3, with TRBD2 as a possible D gene (5 bases). The V end lost 8 bases, the J end lost 0 bases, and 12 bases lay between the germline ends. The CDR3 is 14 residues long. The germline gives CDR1 SNHLY, CDR2 FYNNEI. DNA of the CDR3: TGTGCCAGCCTGGCGGGTACTAGCACAGATACGCAGTATTTT. Amino acid sequence: CASLAGTSTDTQYF.

The V call is TRBV6-5, the J call TRBJ1-2; no definite D call. Looked up from germline, CDR1 is MNHEY and CDR2 is SVGAGI. The V end lost 7 bases, the J end lost 4 bases, and 19 bases lay between the germline ends. The CDR3 is 15 amino acids. As DNA, the CDR3 is TGTGCCAGCACACCCATCCTGGACGCAGCCTATGGCTACACCTTC. Translated: CASTPILDAAYGYTF.

This clone has only a few counts. The V gene is TRBV2, the J gene TRBJ1-6; D not certain. The CDR3 runs 13 residues. V dropped 2 bases and J dropped 8 bases, with 7 bases sitting between them. Germline V gives CDR1 SNHLY, CDR2 FYNNEI. In DNA form, the CDR3 reads TGTGCCAGCAGTGAATGGGCAGATTCACCCCTCCACTTT. Protein product: CASSEWADSPLHF.

The chain employs TRBV28 and TRBJ2-2, with TRBD1 matching over 12 bases. The germline CDR1 and CDR2 sequences are MDHEN and SYDVKM. The CDR3 extends over 16 amino acids. Unmatched junction bases numbered 8, after V lost 6 bases and J lost 6 bases. CDR3 amino acids: CASSLPGQGAAGELFF. In DNA form, the CDR3 reads TGTGCCAGCAGCCTGCCGGGACAGGGGGCGGCCGGGGAGCTGTTTTTT.

The chain couples TRBV5-6 to TRBJ2-7; D perhaps matches TRBD1 (6 bases). This CDR3 comprises 12 residues. V lost 0 bases and J 11 bases, leaving 12 bases between the germline ends. The germline V gene has CDR1 SGHDT and CDR2 YYEEEE. The CDR3 loop reads CASSLGGTREYF. The CDR3 nucleotides are TGTGCCAGCAGCTTGGGGGGGACAAGGGAGTACTTC.

This sequence joins TRBV4-2 and TRBJ2-7, with 10 bases that match TRBD2. The ends lost 3 bases at V and 4 bases at J; junction bases unmatched: 9. This CDR3 is 16 amino acids long. The germline V gene has CDR1 LGHNA and CDR2 YNFKEQ. DNA of the CDR3: TGTGCCAGCAGCCATGCTCGCCTAGCGGGAGTGTACGAGCAGTACTTC. It specifies CASSHARLAGVYEQYF.

The CDR3 protein is CASSLAGDTGELFF. The DNA for the CDR3 is TGTGCCAGCAGTTTAGCGGGAGACACCGGGGAGCTGTTTTTT. The chain joins TRBV6-4 to TRBJ2-2, with 9 bases aligning to TRBD2. The CDR3 spans 14 residues. The V gene's germline CDR1 is MRHNA and CDR2 SNTAGT. Trimming took 5 bases from V and 3 from J; bases not matched to a gene: 1.

V gene TRBV6-6 combines with J gene TRBJ2-7; D unclear. This CDR3 region has 15 residues. V was clipped by 6 bases and J by 1 base, with 16 bases between them. The germline CDR1 and CDR2 sequences are MNHNY and SVGAGI (reference sequence). CDR3 sequence reads: CASSPPGSMSYEQYF. CDR3 in DNA: TGTGCCAGCAGCCCCCCGGGCTCGATGTCCTACGAGCAGTACTTC.

This clone was seen only a few times. V gene TRBV11-2 combines with J gene TRBJ1-5; D gene uncertain. Trimming stripped 5 bases from V and 5 bases from J, with 10 bases between. Per germline, CDR1 SGHAT and CDR2 FQNNGV. The CDR3 totals 13 residues. This CDR3 reads CASSPDRDQPQHF. Here the CDR3 DNA reads TGTGCCAGCAGCCCCGACCGAGATCAGCCCCAGCATTTT.